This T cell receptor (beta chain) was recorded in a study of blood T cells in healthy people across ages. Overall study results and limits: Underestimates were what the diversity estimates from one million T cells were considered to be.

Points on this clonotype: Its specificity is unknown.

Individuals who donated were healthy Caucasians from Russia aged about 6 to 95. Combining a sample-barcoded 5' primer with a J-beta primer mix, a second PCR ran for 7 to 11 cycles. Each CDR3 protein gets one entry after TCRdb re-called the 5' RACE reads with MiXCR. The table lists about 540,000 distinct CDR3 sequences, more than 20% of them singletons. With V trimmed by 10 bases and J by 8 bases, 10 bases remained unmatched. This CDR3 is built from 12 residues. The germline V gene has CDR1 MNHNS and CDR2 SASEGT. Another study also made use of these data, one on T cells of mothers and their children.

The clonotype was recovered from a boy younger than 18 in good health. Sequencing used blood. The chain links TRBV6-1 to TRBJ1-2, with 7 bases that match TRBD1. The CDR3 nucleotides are TGTGCCACCCAAAGGGACAGAGTGGGCTACACCTTC. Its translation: CATQRDRVGYTF.